This TCR beta chain was identified during a study of beta chain features in type 1 diabetes. Reverse transcribing all isolated RNA meant expressed TCRB transcripts were sequenced. Here immunoSEQ multiplex PCR was the method, and the copy in TCRdb shows in-frame clones only, minus some. The table shows around 430,000 clones, with over 25% occurring only once. The CDR3 loop spans 16 amino acids. Per the germline V gene, CDR1 is GTSNPN and CDR2 is SVGIG (reference sequence). V lost 0 bases and J lost 5; bases outside the gene matches: 10. As concerns this clone: What it recognizes is unknown.

Whole-study results and caveats: Within patients, naive, central memory and Treg TCRB repertoires seemed more similar than within healthy donors.

The TCR comes from a man aged 18 to 29 in good health. The chain is built from TRBV30 and TRBJ2-7, with 10 nucleotides matching TRBD2. Sequencing used naive CD4+ T cells from blood. This chain's CDR3 is CAWSVLGLANSNEQYF. In nucleotides, the CDR3 is TGTGCCTGGAGTGTATTGGGACTAGCGAATTCCAACGAGCAGTACTTC. Filled out from reference TRBV30 and TRBJ2-7, the complete variable domain reads SQTIHQWPATLVQPVGSPLSLECTVEGTSNPNLYWYRQAAGRGLQLLFYSVGIGQISSEVPQNLSASRPQDRQFILSSKKLLLSDSGFYLCAWSVLGLANSNEQYFGPGTRLTVT.